This TCR beta chain was documented in a study of T cell clones after liver transplantation. About the research overall: In this trial, immunosuppression withdrawal was attempted within 2 years of liver transplant. Post-transplant blood was tracked for graft-donor-reactive T cell clones identified in a pre-transplant mixed lymphocyte reaction. Patients counted as tolerant after at least one year off all immunosuppression, enzymes not exceeding twice normal.

Unstimulated PBMCs were sorted into CD3+CD4+ and CD3+CD8+ populations. Sequencing was performed with immunoSEQ multiplex PCR; in TCRdb, only in-frame clones are kept and a portion is missing. This sample carries about 70,000 clones, approximately 80% of them seen once, and the ten largest clones take approximately 0.73%. With 4 bases clipped from V and 5 bases from J, the junction kept 6 bases outside the gene matches. The length of the CDR3 is 15 residues. In germline, CDR1 is SGHRS, CDR2 YFSETQ. The source of this sequence is a human patient who received a liver transplant. Among the T cells, some may be from the graft donor. This sample comprised CD4+ T cells from blood, obtained 12 months after liver transplant. This chain joins TRBV5-1 and TRBJ2-2; 9 bases map to TRBD2. CDR3 nucleotides: TGCGCCAGCAGCGGCCGCGGGAGGGAAACCGGGGAGCTGTTTTTT. Protein sequence: CASSGRGRETGELFF. The full variable domain, its missing parts supplied by reference TRBV5-1 and TRBJ2-2, is KAGVTQTPRYLIKTRGQQVTLSCSPISGHRSVSWYQQTPGQGLQFLFEYFSETQRNKGNFPGRFSGRQFSNSRSEMNVSTLELGDSALYLCASSGRGRETGELFFGEGSRLTVL.